The subject of this entry is one T cell receptor beta chain. The data originate from a study of blood T cell repertoires in COVID-19. Study-wide background: Nucleic acid was either cDNA or gDNA, and it came from T cells, B-cell-depleted T cells, or PBMCs.

Trimming shortened V by 6 bases and J by 7 bases, and 12 bases separated the two germline ends. Germline V gives CDR1 DFQATT, CDR2 SNEGSKA (reference sequence). CDR3 length equals 11 residues. Per the study methods: Amplification from reference gene primers served as the basis for estimated nucleated cell counts. TCRdb's table, derived via immunoSEQ multiplex PCR, lists solely in-frame clones and lacks some. V and J calls and clone size follow that table, whereas D and trimming were derived from the DNA. The sample lists approximately 200,000 clones, 79% seen once, with roughly 17% in the top ten. This chain uses TRBV20-1 with TRBJ1-1; D call uncertain. This TCR was recovered from a man in his sixties with active or convalescent COVID-19. The sample was peripheral blood. CDR3 nucleotides: TGCAGTGCATTCGAGAGTAATGAAGCTTTCTTT. This codes for CSAFESNEAFF.